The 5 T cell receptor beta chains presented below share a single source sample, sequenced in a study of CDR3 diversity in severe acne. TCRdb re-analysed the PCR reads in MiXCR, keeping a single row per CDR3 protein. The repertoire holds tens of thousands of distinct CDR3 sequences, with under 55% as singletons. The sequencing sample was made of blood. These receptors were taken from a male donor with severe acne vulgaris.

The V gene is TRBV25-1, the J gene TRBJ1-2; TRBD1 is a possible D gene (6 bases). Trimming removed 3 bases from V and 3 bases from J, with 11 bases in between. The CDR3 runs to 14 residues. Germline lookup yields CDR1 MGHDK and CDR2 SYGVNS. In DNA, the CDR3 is TGTGCCAGCAGTGATATAGACAGGTACTATGGCTACACCTTC. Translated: CASSDIDRYYGYTF.

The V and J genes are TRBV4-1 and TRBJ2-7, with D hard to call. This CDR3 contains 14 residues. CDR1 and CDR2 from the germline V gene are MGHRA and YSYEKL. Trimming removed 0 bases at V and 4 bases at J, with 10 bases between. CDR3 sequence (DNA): TGCGCCAGCAGCCAAGAAGAGGTGGGGTACGAGCAGTACTTC. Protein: CASSQEEVGYEQYF.

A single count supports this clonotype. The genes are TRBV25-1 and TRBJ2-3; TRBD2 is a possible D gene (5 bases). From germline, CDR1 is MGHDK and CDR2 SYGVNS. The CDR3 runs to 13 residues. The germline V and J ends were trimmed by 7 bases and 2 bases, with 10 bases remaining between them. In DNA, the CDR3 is TGTGCCAGCAAAGGGAGACCCACAGATACGCAGTATTTT. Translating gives CASKGRPTDTQYF. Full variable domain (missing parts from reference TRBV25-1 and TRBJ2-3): EADIYQTPRYLVIGTGKKITLECSQTMGHDKMYWYQQDPGMELHLIHYSYGVNSTEKGDLSSESTVSRIRTEHFPLTLESARPSHTSQYLCASKGRPTDTQYFGPGTRLTVL.

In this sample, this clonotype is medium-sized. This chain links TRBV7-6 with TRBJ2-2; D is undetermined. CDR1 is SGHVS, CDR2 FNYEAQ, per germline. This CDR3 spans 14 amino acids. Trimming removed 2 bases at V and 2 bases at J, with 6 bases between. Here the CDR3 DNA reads TGTGCCAGCAGCTTACCCTTTAACACCGGGGAGCTGTTTTTT. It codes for CASSLPFNTGELFF.

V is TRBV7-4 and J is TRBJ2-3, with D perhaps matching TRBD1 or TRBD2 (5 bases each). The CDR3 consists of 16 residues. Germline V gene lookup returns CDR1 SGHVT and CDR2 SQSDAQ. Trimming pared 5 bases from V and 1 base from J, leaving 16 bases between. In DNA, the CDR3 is TGTGCCAGCAGCGTAGGGGACCGAATGCGCACAGATACGCAGTATTTT. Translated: CASSVGDRMRTDTQYF.